This T cell receptor (beta chain) was identified in a study of blood T cell repertoires in COVID-19. Across the whole study: Some COVID-19 samples were acute and others convalescent; all came from the United States, Italy and Spain. PBMCs, B-cell-depleted T cells, or T cells were the source of the cDNA or gDNA that made up the material.

The protocol was immunoSEQ multiplex PCR, while the TCRdb copy is restricted to in-frame clones and leaves out a portion. The repertoire holds 150,000 or so clones, around nine tenths seen once, with around 4.6% in the top ten. The germline V gene encodes CDR1 DFQATT and CDR2 SNEGSKA (reference sequence). Trimming removed 3 bases from V and 7 bases from J, with 13 bases in between. This CDR3 region has 13 residues. Sample: peripheral blood. This receptor was taken from a human donor in a cohort sampled during active COVID-19. The rearrangement links TRBV20-1 to TRBJ1-5, with D perhaps matching TRBD1 (5 bases). The CDR3 DNA follows: TGCAGTGCTAGTCGCCAGGGTGACCAGCCCCAGCATTTT. It yields the protein CSASRQGDQPQHF.